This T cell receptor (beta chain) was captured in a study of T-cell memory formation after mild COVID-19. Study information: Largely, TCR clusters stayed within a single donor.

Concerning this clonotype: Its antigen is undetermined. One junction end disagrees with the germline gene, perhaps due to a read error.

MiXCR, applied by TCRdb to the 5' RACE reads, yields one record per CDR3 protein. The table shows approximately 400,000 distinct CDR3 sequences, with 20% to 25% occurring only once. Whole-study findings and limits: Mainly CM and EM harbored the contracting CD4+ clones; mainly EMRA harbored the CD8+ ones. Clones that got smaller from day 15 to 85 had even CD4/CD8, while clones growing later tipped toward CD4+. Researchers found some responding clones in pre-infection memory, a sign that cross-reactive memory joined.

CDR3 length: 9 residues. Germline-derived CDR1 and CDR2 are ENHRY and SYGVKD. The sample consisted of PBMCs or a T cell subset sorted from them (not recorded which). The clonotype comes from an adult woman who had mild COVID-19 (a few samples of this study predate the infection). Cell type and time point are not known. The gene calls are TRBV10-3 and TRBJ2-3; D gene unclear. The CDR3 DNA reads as TGTGCCATCAGTGAGATACCCAAATTT. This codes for CAISEIPKF.